One T cell receptor (beta chain) is described in this entry. The source of the sample is a study of T-cell memory formation after mild COVID-19. The CDR3 contains 16 residues. Germline V gene sequence: CDR1 SGHAT, CDR2 FQNNGV. After removal of 3 bases from V and 1 base from J, the junction contained 2 bases not matched to a gene. Using its own MiXCR run on the 5' RACE reads, TCRdb lists one record per CDR3 protein. The repertoire holds about 150,000 distinct CDR3 sequences, with approximately 13% as singletons. The receptor was isolated from a man aged 18 to 29 who had mild COVID-19 (a few samples of this study predate the infection). Cell type and time point are not known. The specimen was PBMCs or a T cell subset sorted from them (not recorded which). The chain joins TRBV11-2 to TRBJ1-6; 8 bases agree with TRBD1. The CDR3 sequence: CASSFRDRSYNSPLHF. CDR3 nucleotide sequence: TGTGCCAGCAGCTTCCGGGACAGGTCCTATAATTCACCCCTCCACTTT.